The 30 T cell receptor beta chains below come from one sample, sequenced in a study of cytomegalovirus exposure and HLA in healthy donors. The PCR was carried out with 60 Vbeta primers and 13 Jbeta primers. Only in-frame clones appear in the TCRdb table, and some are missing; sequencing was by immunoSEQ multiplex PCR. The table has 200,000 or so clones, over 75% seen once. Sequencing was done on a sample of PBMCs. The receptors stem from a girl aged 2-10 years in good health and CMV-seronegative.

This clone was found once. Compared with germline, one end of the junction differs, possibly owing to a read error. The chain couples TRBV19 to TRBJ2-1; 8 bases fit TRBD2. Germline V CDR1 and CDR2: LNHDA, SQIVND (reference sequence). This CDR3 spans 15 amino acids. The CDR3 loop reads CASSPNPGGYNKQFF. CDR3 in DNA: TGTGCCAGTAGCCCAAACCCGGGGGGGTACAATAAGCAGTTCTTC.

CDR3 loop: CASSEGGGPIGETQYF. DNA for the CDR3: TGCGCCAGCAGTGAGGGAGGGGGCCCGATCGGGGAGACCCAGTACTTC. The chain uses TRBV10-2 and TRBJ2-5; D possibly corresponds to TRBD1 (7 bases). The germline gives CDR1 WSHSY, CDR2 SAAADI. The V end lost 2 bases, the J end lost 5 bases, and 18 bases lay between the germline ends. The CDR3 spans 16 residues.

This chain's CDR3 is CASSLVAEILYNEQFF. The CDR3 nucleotides are TGTGCCAGCAGCTTAGTAGCGGAGATTTTATACAATGAGCAGTTCTTC. The J gene is TRBJ2-1, the V gene TRBV7-2, with a tentative D call TRBD2 (6 bases). Germline V gene lookup returns CDR1 SGHTA and CDR2 FQGNSA. The CDR3 loop spans 16 amino acids. Trimming pared 1 base from V and 4 bases from J, leaving 14 bases between.

The CDR3 loop is CASSDNLGGNSPLHF. DNA for the CDR3: TGTGCCAGCAGTGACAATTTGGGGGGTAATTCACCCCTCCACTTT. V is TRBV2 and J is TRBJ1-6; D might be TRBD1 (5 bases). Deletions cut 3 bases from V and 6 bases from J, with 12 bases between. Germline CDR1 is SNHLY and CDR2 is FYNNEI. This CDR3 is 15 amino acids long.

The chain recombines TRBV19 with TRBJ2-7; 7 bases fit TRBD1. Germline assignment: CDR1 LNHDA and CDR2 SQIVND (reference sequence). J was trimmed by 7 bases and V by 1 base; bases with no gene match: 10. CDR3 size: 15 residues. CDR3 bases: TGTGCCAGTAGTATAGTACCGGGGACAGCGTCGGAGCAGTACTTC. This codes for CASSIVPGTASEQYF.

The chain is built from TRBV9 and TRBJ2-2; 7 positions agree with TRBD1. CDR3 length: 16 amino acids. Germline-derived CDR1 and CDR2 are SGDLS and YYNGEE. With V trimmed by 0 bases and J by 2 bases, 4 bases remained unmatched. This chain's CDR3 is CASSVGWDRNTGELFF. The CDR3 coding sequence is TGTGCCAGCAGCGTAGGATGGGACAGAAACACCGGGGAGCTGTTTTTT.

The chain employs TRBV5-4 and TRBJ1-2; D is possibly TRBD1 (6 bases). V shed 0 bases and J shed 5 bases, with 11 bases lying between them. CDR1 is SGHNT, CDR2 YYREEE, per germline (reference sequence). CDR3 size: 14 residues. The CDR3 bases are TGTGCCAGCAGCTTGGGACAGGAAACTTATGGCTACACCTTC. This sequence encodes CASSLGQETYGYTF.

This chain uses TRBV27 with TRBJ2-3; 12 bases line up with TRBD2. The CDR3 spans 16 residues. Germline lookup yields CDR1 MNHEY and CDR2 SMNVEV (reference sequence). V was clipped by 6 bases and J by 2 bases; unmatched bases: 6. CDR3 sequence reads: CASRPTSGRTTDTQYF. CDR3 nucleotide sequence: TGTGCCAGCAGGCCAACTAGCGGGAGGACCACAGATACGCAGTATTTT.

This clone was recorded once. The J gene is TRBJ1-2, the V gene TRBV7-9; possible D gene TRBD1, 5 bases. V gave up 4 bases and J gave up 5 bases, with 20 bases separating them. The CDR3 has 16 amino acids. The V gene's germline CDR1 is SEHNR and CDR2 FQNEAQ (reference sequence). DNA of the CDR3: TGTGCCAGCAGCTCCGTTATCCAGGGTACTCCTTATGGCTACACCTTC. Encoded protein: CASSSVIQGTPYGYTF.

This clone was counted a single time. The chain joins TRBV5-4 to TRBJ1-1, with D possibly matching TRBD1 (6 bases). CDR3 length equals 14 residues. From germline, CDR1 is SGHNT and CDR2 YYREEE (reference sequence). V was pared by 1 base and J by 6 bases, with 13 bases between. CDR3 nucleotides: TGTGCCAGCAGCTTGTCCCAGGGGAGAGCTGAAGCTTTCTTT. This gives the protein CASSLSQGRAEAFF.

The CDR3 DNA follows: TGCGCCAGCAGCCAAGGTGTCCTAGGCATTCAGTACTTC. As protein: CASSQGVLGIQYF. The chain combines TRBV4-1 with TRBJ2-4; no reliable D call. V was cut by 1 base and J by 9 bases, with 10 bases left in between. Germline V gives CDR1 MGHRA, CDR2 YSYEKL. This CDR3 region has 13 residues.

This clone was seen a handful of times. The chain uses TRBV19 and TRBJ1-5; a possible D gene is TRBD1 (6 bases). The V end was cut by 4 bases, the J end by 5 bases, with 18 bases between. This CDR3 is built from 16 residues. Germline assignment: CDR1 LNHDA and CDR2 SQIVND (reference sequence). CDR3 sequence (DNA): TGTGCCAGTAGTAGCAGCCGGAGAGGGGGGGATCAGCCCCAGCATTTT. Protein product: CASSSSRRGGDQPQHF.

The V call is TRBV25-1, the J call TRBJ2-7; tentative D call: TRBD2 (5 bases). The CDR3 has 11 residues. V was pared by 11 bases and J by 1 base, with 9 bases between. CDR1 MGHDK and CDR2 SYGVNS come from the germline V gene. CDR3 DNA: TGTGCCCCAGAGGGATCCTACGAGCAGTACTTC. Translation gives CAPEGSYEQYF.

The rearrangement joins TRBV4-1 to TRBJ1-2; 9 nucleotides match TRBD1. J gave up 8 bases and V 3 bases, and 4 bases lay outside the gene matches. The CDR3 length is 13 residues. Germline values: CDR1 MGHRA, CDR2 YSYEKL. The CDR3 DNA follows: TGCGCCAGCAGCCATCGGGACAGGGCGGGCTACACCTTC. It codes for CASSHRDRAGYTF.

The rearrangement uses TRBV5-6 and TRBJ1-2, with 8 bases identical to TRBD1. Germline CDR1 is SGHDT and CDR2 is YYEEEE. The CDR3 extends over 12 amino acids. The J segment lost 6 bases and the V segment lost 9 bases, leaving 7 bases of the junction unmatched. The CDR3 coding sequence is TGTGCCACCAAGCAGGGGGCGCATGGCTACACCTTC. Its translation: CATKQGAHGYTF.

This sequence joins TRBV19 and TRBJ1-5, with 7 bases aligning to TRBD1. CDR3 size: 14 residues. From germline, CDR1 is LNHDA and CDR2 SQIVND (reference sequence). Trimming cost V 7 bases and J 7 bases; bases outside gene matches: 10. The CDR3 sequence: CASMKWQGDQPQHF. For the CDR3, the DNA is TGTGCCAGTATGAAATGGCAGGGGGACCAGCCCCAGCATTTT.

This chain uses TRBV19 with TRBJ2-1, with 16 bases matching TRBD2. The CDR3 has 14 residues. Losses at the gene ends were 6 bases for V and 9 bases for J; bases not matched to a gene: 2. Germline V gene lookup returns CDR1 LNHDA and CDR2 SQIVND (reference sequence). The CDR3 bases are TGTGCCAGTAGGGGACTAGCGGGAGGGGCTGAGCAGTTCTTC. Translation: CASRGLAGGAEQFF.

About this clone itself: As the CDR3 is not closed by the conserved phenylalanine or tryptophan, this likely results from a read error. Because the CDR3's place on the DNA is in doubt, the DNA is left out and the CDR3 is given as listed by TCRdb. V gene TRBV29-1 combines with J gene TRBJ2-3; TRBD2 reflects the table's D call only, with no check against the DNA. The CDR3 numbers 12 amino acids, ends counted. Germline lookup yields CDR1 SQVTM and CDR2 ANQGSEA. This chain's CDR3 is CSVEDFKDFFYH.

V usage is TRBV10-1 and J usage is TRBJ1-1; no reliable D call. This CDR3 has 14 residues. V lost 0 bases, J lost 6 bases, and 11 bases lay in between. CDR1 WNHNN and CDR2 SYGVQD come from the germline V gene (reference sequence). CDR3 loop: CASSESGGGSEAFF. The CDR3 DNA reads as TGCGCCAGCAGTGAGTCTGGAGGCGGGTCTGAAGCTTTCTTT.

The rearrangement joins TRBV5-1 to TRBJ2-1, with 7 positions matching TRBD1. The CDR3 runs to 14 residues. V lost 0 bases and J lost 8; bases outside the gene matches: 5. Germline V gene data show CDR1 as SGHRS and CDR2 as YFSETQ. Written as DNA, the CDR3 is TGCGCCAGCAGCTTGGGTAGACAGGGTGATGAGCAGTTCTTC. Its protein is CASSLGRQGDEQFF. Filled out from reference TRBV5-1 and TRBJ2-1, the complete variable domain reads KAGVTQTPRYLIKTRGQQVTLSCSPISGHRSVSWYQQTPGQGLQFLFEYFSETQRNKGNFPGRFSGRQFSNSRSEMNVSTLELGDSALYLCASSLGRQGDEQFFGPGTRLTVL.

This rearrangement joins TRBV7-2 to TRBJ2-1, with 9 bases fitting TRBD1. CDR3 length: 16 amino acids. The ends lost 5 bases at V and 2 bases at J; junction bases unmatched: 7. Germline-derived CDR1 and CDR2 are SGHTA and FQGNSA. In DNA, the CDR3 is TGTGCCAGCAGCCGGGACAGGGACCCTGCCTACAATGAGCAGTTCTTC. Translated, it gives CASSRDRDPAYNEQFF.

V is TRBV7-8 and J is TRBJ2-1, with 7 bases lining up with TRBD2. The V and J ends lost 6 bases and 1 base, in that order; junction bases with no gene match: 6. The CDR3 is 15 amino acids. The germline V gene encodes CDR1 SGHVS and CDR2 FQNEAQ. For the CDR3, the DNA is TGTGCCAGCAGTCGACACGGGGGGTCCTACAATGAGCAGTTCTTC. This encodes CASSRHGGSYNEQFF.

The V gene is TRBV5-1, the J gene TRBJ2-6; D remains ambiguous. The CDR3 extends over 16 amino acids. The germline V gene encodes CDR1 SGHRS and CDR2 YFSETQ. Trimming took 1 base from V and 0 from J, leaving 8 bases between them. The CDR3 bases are TGCGCCAGCAGCTTGACCGTCAGCTCTGGGGCCAACGTCCTGACTTTC. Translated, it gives CASSLTVSSGANVLTF.

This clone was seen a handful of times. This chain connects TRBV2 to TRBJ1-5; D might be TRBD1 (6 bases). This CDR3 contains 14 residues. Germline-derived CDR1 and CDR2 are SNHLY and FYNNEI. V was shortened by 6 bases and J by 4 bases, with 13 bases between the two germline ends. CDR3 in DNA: TGTGCCAGCAGCCCGGGACAAGGGAATCAGCCCCAGCATTTT. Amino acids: CASSPGQGNQPQHF. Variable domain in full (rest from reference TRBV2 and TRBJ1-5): EPEVTQTPSHQVTQMGQEVILRCVPISNHLYFYWYRQILGQKVEFLVSFYNNEISEKSEIFDDQFSVERPDGSNFTLKIRSTKLEDSAMYFCASSPGQGNQPQHFGDGTRLSIL.

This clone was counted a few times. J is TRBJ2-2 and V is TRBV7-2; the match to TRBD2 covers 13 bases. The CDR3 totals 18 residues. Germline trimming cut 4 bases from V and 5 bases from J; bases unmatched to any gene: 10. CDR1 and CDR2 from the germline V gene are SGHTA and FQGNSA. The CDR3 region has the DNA TGTGCCAGCAGCTCGTCCGTACTAGCGGGGGGGCAAACCGGGGAGCTGTTTTTT. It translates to CASSSSVLAGGQTGELFF.

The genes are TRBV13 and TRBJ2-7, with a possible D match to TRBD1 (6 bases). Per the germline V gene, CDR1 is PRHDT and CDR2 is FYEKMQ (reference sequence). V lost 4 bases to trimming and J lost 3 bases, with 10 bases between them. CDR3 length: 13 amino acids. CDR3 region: CASSSRQDYEQYF. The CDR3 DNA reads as TGTGCCAGCAGCTCTCGACAGGACTACGAGCAGTACTTC.

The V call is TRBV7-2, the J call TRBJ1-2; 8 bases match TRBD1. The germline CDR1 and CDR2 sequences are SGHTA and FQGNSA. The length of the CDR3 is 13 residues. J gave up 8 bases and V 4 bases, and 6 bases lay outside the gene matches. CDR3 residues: CASSWTGFRGYTF. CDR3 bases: TGTGCCAGCAGCTGGACAGGGTTTCGGGGCTACACCTTC.

The chain's CDR3 is CASSLASGNQPQHF. CDR3 sequence (DNA): TGTGCCAGCAGCTTGGCCTCGGGGAATCAGCCCCAGCATTTT. This sequence joins TRBV5-5 and TRBJ1-5, with D hard to call. Germline V gene lookup returns CDR1 SGHKS and CDR2 YYEKEE (reference sequence). V was shortened by 0 bases and J by 4 bases, with 8 bases between the two germline ends. The CDR3 runs 14 residues.

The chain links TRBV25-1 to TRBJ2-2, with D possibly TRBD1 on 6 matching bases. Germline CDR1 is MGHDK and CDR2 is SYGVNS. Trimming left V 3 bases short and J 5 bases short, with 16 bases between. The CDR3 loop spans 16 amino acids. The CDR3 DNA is TGTGCCAGCAGTGATCCCGCAGGGGTCTCGACCGGGGAGCTGTTTTTT. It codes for CASSDPAGVSTGELFF.

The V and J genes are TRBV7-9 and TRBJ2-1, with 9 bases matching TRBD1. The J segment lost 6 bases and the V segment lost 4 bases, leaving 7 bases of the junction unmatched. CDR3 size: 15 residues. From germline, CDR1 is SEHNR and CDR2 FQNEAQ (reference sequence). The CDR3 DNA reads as TGTGCCAGCAGCTCGACGGGACAGGGTCGCAATGAGCAGTTCTTC. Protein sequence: CASSSTGQGRNEQFF.